This T cell receptor (beta chain) appears in the sequencing data of a study of early T cells in non-severe SARS-CoV-2 infection listed by TCRdb under 2021. For the study in its entirety: Because TCR sequencing was done on bulk RNA from unsorted whole blood, the alpha and beta chains could not be paired.

This was a case-control study nested in a cohort of healthcare workers in London, UK, who had nasopharyngeal swab PCR tests and blood samples taken every week. Healthcare workers were recruited during the week of the UK lockdown, between 23 and 31 March 2020, and followed weekly for up to roughly 15 weeks. V is shortened by 5 bases, J by 2 bases, and the region joining them spans 10 bases. Counted from cysteine to phenylalanine, this CDR3 has 12 amino acids. The CDR3 DNA has 36 bases and is translated from base 1. In the germline V gene (reference sequence), CDR1 corresponds to DFQATT and CDR2 to SNEGSKA. Libraries were built with 5' RACE. Sequencer: NextSeq 500. Unique molecular identifiers were attached to individual cDNA molecules in the TCR library protocol so that sequencing error and PCR bias could be corrected. Both TCR alpha and beta chains were sequenced, and tight co-correlation was observed between alpha and beta sequence abundances in each sample. For the original study's pipeline: Decombinator V4 was used to annotate TCR sequences for V gene, J gene and CDR3. Expanded TCRs were defined as changing significantly between any two time points under a Poisson model with p below 0.0001. Abundances of TCRs were expressed as counts per million after normalisation to the total number of TCRs sequenced in each sample. MAIT TCRs were defined by TRAV1-2 paired with TRAJ12, TRAJ20 or TRAJ33, and iNKT TCRs by TRAV10 paired with TRAJ18. VDJdb, accessed 1 November 2021, was searched for CMV, EBV and SARS-CoV-2 annotated TCRs, excluding TCRs annotated for multiple antigens. Using fastp trimming at Q25 and MiXCR clonotype assembly, TCRdb reanalyzed the public sequencing data and kept in-frame beta chains. A single entry per CDR3 protein holds the most common genes and DNA from its merged rows. The V and J calls shown here were made by TCRdb, not taken from the authors' results. Here the sample has around 60,000 distinct CDR3 sequences; 20% occur a single time. 16% of the sample is held by the ten biggest clonotypes.

What the work shows at the level of the full study, not this receptor alone: VDJdb matching was skewed toward anti-spike CD8 responses and likely underestimated virus-specific expansions by missing private and CD4 specificities.

The sample holds a few counts of this clonotype. Its antigen remains unidentified. No base quality information exists; no much larger clone differs at one position. This clonotype was sampled from an adult who was a healthcare worker with PCR-confirmed SARS-CoV-2 infection or an uninfected control (not recorded which). Sequences were derived from whole blood, sampled at baseline. The rearrangement combines TRBV20-1 with TRBJ2-7, with a tentative D gene TRBD1 over 6 matching bases. CDR3 sequence: CSALGQPYEQYF. The base sequence is TGCAGTGCTTTAGGACAGCCCTACGAGCAGTACTTC.